This entry features one TCR beta chain sequence. The CDR3 is 15 amino acids. Trimming cost V 5 bases and J 4 bases, with 14 bases left between them. Germline assignment: CDR1 SGHVS and CDR2 FQNEAQ. The data belong to a study of blood T cell repertoires in COVID-19. Study overall: The study drew acute and convalescent COVID-19 samples from the United States, Italy and Spain. The analysed material was cDNA or gDNA that came from T cells, B-cell-depleted T cells, or PBMCs.

Original processing notes: Reference gene primer amplification gave estimated nucleated cell counts. Clones were sequenced by immunoSEQ multiplex PCR, and TCRdb holds only the in-frame ones, with some missing. That table gives V, J and clone size, and the DNA gave D and trimming. Among some 180,000 clones listed, around 90% were seen once. The sequencing input was peripheral blood. The sequence was obtained from a man between 50 and 59 years old with acute or convalescent COVID-19. This chain uses TRBV7-8 with TRBJ1-4, with D perhaps TRBD1 (5 bases). The CDR3 spells CASSPIRGINEKLFF. CDR3 DNA sequence: TGTGCCAGCAGCCCCATCCGGGGGATTAATGAAAAACTGTTTTTT.